Listed below are T cell receptor beta chains from one sample, sequenced in a study of TIL therapy for anti-PD-1-resistant metastatic lung cancer. Repertoires were generated with immunoSEQ multiplex PCR, while TCRdb's copy carries only in-frame clones and drops some. The sample has 50,000 to 60,000 clones, more than 80% seen once. The sample consisted of blood, taken at baseline. The source of these receptors is a person aged 30 to 80 with non-small cell lung cancer. CDR3s include the opening cysteine and the closing phenylalanine or tryptophan. A D gene is named only where the DNA matches it firmly. For some rows the clone size is stated as once, few or many, or as a class when expanded; others skip it.

CDR3 length	D gene	V gene	clone size	J gene	CDR3 protein	CDR3 DNA
16	NA	TRBV30	NA	TRBJ2-3	CAWSELLATSTDTQYF	TGTGCCTGGAGCGAACTGCTAGCGACTAGCACAGATACGCAGTATTTT
15	NA	TRBV7-2	NA	TRBJ1-1	CASSFRGQMNTEAFF	TGTGCCAGCAGCTTCCGCGGACAAATGAACACTGAAGCTTTCTTT
17	TRBD1	TRBV28	NA	TRBJ1-2	CASSSGQGHPNNYGYTF	TGTGCCAGCAGTTCAGGACAGGGCCACCCCAATAACTATGGCTACACCTTC
15	NA	TRBV28	once	TRBJ2-2	CASSPRLVPTGELFF	TGTGCCAGCAGCCCCAGACTAGTGCCCACCGGGGAGCTGTTTTTT
12	NA	TRBV29-1	few	TRBJ2-1	CSVDAGRNEQFF	TGCAGCGTTGACGCGGGGAGGAATGAGCAGTTCTTC
15	NA	TRBV5-6	NA	TRBJ2-5	CASSLSSGSVETQYF	TGTGCCAGCAGCTTGTCCTCAGGGAGCGTGGAGACCCAGTACTTC
16	TRBD1	TRBV11-2	few	TRBJ1-1	CASSLPTGGGNTEAFF	TGTGCCAGCAGCTTACCGACAGGGGGAGGGAACACTGAAGCTTTCTTT
14	NA	TRBV6-6	NA	TRBJ2-7	CASSYEQYSYEQYF	TGTGCCAGCAGTTACGAGCAGTATTCCTACGAGCAGTACTTC
14	TRBD1	TRBV28	NA	TRBJ2-5	CASSVPGQKETQYF	TGTGCCAGCAGTGTCCCGGGACAGAAAGAGACCCAGTACTTC
16	TRBD2	TRBV28	NA	TRBJ2-7	CASNPGGAGGRGEQYF	TGTGCCAGCAACCCCGGGGGAGCGGGAGGACGAGGCGAGCAGTACTTC
14	NA	TRBV5-5	NA	TRBJ1-1	CASSLDIMNTEAFF	TGTGCCAGCAGCTTGGACATTATGAACACTGAAGCTTTCTTT
14	NA	TRBV30	NA	TRBJ2-3	CAWTGKISTDTQYF	TGTGCCTGGACCGGAAAAATTAGCACAGATACGCAGTATTTT
15	NA	TRBV5-5	NA	TRBJ2-5	CASSPVSGVQETQYF	TGTGCCAGCAGCCCGGTCTCGGGTGTCCAAGAGACCCAGTACTTC